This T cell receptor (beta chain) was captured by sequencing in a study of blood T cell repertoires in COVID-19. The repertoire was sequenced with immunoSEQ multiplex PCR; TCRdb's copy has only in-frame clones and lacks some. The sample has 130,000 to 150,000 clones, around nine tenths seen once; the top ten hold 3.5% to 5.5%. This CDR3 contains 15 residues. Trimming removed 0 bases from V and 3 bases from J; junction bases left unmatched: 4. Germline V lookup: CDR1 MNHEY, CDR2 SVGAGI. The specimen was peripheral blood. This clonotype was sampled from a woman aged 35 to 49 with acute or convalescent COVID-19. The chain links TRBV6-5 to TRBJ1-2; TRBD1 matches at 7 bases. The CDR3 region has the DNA TGTGCCAGCAGTTACTCGTCTACAGGGGACTATGGCTACACCTTC. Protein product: CASSYSSTGDYGYTF.